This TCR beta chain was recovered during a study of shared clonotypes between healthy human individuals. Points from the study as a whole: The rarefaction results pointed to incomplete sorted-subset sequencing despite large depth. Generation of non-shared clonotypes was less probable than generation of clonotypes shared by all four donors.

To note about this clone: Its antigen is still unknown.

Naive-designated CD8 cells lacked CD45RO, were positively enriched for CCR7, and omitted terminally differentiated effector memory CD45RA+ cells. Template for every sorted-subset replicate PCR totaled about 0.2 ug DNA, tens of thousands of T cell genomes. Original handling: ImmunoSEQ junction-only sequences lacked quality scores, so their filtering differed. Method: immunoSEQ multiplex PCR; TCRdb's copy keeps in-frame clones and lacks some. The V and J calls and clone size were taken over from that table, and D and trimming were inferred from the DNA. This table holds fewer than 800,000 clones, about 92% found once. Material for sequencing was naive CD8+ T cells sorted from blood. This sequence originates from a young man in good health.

The CDR3 DNA sequence: TGCGCCAGCAGCCAAGCCTCGGCTAGCACCTACGAGCAGTACTTC. Encoded protein: CASSQASASTYEQYF. The chain employs TRBV4-1 and TRBJ2-7; D is possibly TRBD2 (5 bases). CDR3 size: 15 residues. V lost 1 base, J lost 2 bases, and 12 bases lay in between. Germline-derived CDR1 and CDR2 are MGHRA and YSYEKL.